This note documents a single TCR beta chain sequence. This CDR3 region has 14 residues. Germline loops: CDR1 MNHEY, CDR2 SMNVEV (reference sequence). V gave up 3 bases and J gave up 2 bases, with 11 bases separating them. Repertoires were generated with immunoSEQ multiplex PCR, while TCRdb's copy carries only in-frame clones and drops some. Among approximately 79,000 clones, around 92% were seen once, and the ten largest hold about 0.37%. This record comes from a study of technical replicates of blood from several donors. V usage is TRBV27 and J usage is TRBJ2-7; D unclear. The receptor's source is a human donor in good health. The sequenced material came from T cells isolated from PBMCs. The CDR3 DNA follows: TGTGCCAGCAGTTTTGGCGGCACAACCTACGAGCAGTACTTC. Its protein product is CASSFGGTTYEQYF.